This entry features one T cell receptor beta chain sequence. The sample belongs to a study of blood T cell repertoires in COVID-19. This CDR3 contains 15 residues. V lost 11 bases and J lost 2; bases outside the gene matches: 11. Germline CDR1 reads SNHLY; CDR2 reads FYNNEI. Clones were sequenced by immunoSEQ multiplex PCR, and TCRdb holds only the in-frame ones, with some missing. The table lists around 29,000 clones, roughly 90% of them singletons. The TCR was taken from a human donor in a cohort sampled during active COVID-19. The chain has TRBV2 and TRBJ2-2; 7 positions match TRBD2. The specimen sequenced was peripheral blood. CDR3 protein: CASLLRGDNTGELFF. Written as DNA, the CDR3 is TGTGCCTCATTACTCCGGGGGGACAACACCGGGGAGCTGTTTTTT.